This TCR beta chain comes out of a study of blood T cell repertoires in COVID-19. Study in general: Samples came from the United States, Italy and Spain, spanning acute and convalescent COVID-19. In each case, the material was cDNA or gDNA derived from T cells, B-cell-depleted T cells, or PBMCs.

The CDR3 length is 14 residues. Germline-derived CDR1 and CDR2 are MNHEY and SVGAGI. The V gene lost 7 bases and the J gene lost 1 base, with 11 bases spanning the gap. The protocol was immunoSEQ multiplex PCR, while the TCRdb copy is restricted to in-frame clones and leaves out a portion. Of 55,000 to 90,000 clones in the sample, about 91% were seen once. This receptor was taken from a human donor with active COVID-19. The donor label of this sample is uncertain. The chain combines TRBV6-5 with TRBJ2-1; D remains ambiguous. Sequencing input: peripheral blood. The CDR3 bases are TGTGCCAGCACCACAACTACTTCCTACAATGAGCAGTTCTTC. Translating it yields CASTTTTSYNEQFF.